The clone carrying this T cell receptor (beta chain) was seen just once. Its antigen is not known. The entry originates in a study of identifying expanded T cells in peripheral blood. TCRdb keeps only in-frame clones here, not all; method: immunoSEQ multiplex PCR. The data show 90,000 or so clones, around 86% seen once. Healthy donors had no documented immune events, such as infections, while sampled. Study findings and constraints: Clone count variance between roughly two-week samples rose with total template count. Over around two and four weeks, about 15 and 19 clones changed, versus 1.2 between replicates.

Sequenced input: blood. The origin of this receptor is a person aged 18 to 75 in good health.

The CDR3 nucleotides read TGTGCCACAGGCGAAGGCTTAGGTACGGGCTACACCTTC. Translating it yields CATGEGLGTGYTF. The rearrangement links TRBV27 to TRBJ1-2, with D uncertain. The V end lost 10 bases, the J end lost 8 bases, and 20 bases lay between the germline ends. Germline V gene sequence: CDR1 MNHEY, CDR2 SMNVEV (reference sequence). The CDR3 consists of 13 residues.